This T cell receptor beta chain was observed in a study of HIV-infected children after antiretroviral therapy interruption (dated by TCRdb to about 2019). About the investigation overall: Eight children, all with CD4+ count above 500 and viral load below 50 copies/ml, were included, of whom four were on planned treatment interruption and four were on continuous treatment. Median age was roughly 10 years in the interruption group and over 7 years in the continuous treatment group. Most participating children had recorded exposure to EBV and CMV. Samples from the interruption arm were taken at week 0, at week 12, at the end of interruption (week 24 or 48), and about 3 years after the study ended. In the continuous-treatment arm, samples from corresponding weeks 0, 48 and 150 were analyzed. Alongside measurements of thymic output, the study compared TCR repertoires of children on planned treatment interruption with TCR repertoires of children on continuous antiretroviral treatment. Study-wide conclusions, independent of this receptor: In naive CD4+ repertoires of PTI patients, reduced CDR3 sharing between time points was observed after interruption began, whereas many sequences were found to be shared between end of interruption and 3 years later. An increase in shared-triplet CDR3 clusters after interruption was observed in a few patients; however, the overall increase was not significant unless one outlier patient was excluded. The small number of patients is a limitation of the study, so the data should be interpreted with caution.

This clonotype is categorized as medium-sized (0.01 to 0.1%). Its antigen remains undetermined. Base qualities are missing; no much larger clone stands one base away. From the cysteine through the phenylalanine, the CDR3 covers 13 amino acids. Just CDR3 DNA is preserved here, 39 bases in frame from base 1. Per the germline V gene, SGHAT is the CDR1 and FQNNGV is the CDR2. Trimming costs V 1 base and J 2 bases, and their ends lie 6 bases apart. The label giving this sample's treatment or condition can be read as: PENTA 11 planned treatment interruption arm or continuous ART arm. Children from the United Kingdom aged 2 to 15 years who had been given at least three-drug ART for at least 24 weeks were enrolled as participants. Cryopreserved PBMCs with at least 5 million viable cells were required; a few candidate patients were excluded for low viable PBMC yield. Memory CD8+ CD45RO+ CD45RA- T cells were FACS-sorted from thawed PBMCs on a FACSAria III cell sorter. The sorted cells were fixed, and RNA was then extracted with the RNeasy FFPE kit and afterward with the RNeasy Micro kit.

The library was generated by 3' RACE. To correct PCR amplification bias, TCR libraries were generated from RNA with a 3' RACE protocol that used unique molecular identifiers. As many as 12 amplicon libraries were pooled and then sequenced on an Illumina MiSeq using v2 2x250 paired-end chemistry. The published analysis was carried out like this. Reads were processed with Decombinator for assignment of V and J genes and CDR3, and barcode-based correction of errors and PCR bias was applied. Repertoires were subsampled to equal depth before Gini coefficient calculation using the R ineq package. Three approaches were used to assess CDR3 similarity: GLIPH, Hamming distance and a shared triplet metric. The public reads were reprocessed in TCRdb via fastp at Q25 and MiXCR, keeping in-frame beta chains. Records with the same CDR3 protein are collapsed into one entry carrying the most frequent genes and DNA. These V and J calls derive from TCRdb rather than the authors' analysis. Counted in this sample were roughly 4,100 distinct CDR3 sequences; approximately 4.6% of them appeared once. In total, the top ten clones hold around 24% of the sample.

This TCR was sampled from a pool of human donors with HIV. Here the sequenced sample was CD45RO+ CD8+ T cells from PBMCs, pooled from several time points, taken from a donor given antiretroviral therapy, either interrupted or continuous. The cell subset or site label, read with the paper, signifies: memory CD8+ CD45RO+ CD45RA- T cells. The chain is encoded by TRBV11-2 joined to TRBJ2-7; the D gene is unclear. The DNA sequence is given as TGTGCCAGCAGCTTAGGGGGAACCTACGAGCAGTACTTC. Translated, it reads CASSLGGTYEQYF.